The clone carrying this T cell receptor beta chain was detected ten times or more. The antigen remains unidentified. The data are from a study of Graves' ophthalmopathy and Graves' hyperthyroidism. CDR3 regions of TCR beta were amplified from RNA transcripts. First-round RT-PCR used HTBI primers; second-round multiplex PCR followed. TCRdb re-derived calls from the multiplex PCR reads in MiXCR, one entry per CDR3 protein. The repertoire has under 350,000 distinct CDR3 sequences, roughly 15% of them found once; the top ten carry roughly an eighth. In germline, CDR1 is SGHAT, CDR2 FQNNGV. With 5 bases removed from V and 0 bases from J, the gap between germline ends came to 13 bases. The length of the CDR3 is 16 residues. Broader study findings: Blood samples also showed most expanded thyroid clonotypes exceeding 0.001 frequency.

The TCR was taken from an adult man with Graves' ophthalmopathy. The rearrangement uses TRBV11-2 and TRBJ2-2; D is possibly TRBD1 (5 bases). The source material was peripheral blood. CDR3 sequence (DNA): TGTGCCAGCAGCAACCGCAGGGCCTCGAACACCGGGGAGCTGTTTTTT. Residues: CASSNRRASNTGELFF.